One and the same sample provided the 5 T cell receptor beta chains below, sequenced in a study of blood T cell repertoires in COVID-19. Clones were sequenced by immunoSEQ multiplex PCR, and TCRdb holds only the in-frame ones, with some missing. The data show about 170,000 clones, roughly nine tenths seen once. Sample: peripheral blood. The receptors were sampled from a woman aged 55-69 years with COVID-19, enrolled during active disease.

CDR3 DNA: TGTGCCATCAGTTCGGGAGGGCCCTCAGATACGCAGTATTTT. This sequence encodes CAISSGGPSDTQYF. The V and J genes are TRBV10-3 and TRBJ2-3; 8 bases agree with TRBD2. This CDR3 comprises 14 residues. Germline values: CDR1 ENHRY, CDR2 SYGVKD. The ends lost 5 bases at V and 4 bases at J; junction bases unmatched: 5.

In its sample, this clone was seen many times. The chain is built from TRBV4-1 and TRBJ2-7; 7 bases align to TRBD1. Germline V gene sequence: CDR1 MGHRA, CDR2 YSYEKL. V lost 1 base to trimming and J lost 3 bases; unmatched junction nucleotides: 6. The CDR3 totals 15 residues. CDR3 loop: CASSQGPGQRYEQYF. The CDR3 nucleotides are TGCGCCAGCAGCCAAGGCCCGGGACAGCGCTACGAGCAGTACTTC.

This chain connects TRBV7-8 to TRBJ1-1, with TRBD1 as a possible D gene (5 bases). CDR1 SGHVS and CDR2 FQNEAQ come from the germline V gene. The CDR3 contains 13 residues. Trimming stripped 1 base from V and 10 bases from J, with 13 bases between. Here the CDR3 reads CASSLVGGTRAFF. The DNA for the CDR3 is TGTGCCAGCAGCTTAGTGGGGGGAACGCGAGCTTTCTTT.

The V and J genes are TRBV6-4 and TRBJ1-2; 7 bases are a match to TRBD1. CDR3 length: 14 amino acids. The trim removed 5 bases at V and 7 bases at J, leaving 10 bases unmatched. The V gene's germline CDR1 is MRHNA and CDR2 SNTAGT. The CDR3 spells CASSSEDRVGGYTF. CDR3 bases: TGTGCCAGCAGTTCCGAAGACAGGGTGGGTGGCTACACCTTC.

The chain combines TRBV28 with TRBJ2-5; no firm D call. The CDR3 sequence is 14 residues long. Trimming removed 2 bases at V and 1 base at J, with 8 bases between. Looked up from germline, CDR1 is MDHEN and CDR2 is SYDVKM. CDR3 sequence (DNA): TGTGCCAGCAGTTTAACACCTTCCCAAGAGACCCAGTACTTC. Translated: CASSLTPSQETQYF. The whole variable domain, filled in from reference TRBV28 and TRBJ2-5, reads DVKVTQSSRYLVKRTGEKVFLECVQDMDHENMFWYRQDPGLGLRLIYFSYDVKMKEKGDIPEGYSVSREKKERFSLILESASTNQTSMYLCASSLTPSQETQYFGPGTRLLVL.